This T cell receptor beta chain originates from a study of T cell repertoires in cytomegalovirus infection (dated by TCRdb to about 2019). In the study overall: The peptide stimulations were aimed at well-studied HLA-B-restricted epitopes as well as recently identified HLA-C-restricted CMV epitopes, whose presentation resists viral immunomodulation. Donor HLA type was relevant to the analysis, as public TCR beta signatures indicated carriage of CMV infection together with the matching HLA type. Summary of the overall study and its limitations: The ex vivo response was dominated by HLA-C-restricted CMV-specific TCR beta clonotypes, which also provided the single most frequent clonotype in two of eight donors. In both this cohort and an independent cohort of approximately 350 donors, the cumulative frequency of public TCR beta family members distinguished carriers of CMV infection plus the relevant HLA type.

Regarding this clonotype: Its specific antigen is unknown. No base quality information exists; no much larger clone differs at one position.

Sequencing used an Illumina HiSeq 1500. TCRdb reprocessing: public reads trimmed at Q25 with fastp, clones called with MiXCR, in-frame beta chains kept. All rows with the same CDR3 protein become a single entry with the most common DNA and genes. Across this sample there are approximately 390,000 distinct CDR3 sequences, with roughly 34% seen only once. Approximately 12% of the sample is held by the ten biggest clonotypes. The sample's treatment or condition label is to be understood as: in vitro stimulation with specific CMV peptide epitopes to enrich CMV-specific T cells. V ends up 6 bases short and J 1 base short, with an unmatched junction base count of 4. From cysteine to valine, the CDR3 is 14 amino acids long. Only the CDR3 part of the read is kept: 42 bases, read in frame from the first base. The germline V gene specifies MNHEY as CDR1 and SVGEGT as CDR2.

The chain uses TRBV6-2 or TRBV6-3 and TRBJ2-7; the central 9 bases match TRBD1. This TCR came from a human donor in good health (CMV status not recorded). Some clones in this sample may be carry-over from other donors' samples. Sequenced material: cultured PBMCs, taken from culture after CMV antigen stimulation. The nucleotides are TGTGCCAGCAGGACAGGGGGATCATCCTACGAGCAGTACGTC. Translated, it gives CASRTGGSSYEQYV.